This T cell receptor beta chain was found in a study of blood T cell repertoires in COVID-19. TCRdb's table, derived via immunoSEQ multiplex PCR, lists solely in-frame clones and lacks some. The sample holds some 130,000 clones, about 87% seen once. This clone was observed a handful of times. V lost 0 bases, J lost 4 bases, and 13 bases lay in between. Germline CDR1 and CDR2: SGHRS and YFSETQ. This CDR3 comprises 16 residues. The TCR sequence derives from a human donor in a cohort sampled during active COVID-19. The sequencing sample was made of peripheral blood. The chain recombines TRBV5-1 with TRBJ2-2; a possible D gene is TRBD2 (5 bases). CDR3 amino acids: CASSLGRSGSTGELFF. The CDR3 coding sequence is TGCGCCAGCAGCTTGGGGCGCTCGGGGAGCACCGGGGAGCTGTTTTTT. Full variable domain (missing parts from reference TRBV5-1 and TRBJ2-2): KAGVTQTPRYLIKTRGQQVTLSCSPISGHRSVSWYQQTPGQGLQFLFEYFSETQRNKGNFPGRFSGRQFSNSRSEMNVSTLELGDSALYLCASSLGRSGSTGELFFGEGSRLTVL.